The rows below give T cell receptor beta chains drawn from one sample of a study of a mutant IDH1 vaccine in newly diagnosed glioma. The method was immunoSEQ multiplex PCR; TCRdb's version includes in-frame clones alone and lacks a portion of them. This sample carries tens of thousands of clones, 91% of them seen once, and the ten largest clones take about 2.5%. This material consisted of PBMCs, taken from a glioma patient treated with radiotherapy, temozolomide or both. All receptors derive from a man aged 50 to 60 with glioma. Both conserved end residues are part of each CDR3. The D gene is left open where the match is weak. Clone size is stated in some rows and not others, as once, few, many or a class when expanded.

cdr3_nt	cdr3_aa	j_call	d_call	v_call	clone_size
TGTGCCAGCAGTTCTAGCGGGGGGAGAGATACGCAGTATTTT	CASSSSGGRDTQYF	TRBJ2-3	TRBD2	TRBV7-9	once
TGTGCCAGCAGCAACCGGGACAGGGGACATGGCTACACCTTC	CASSNRDRGHGYTF	TRBJ1-2	TRBD1	TRBV9	NA
TGTGCCAGCAGCTCCAGGGGGAGCTCCTACGAGCAGTACTTC	CASSSRGSSYEQYF	TRBJ2-7	TRBD1	TRBV5-4	NA
TGCGCCAGCTCCGCCGGGGGAGTGGGCTCGGGCGAGCAGTACTTC	CASSAGGVGSGEQYF	TRBJ2-7	NA	TRBV10-1	once
TGTGCCAGTAGTGTCCGCGGTAGTCGAGAGACCCAGTACTTC	CASSVRGSRETQYF	TRBJ2-5	NA	TRBV19	NA
TGTGCCAGCAGCCAAGACTGGGGTAGCCAGCCCCAGCATTTT	CASSQDWGSQPQHF	TRBJ1-5	NA	TRBV4-2	NA
TGTGCCAGCTCACCTACTAGCGGGAGGGCCGTCGGTTACAATGAGCAGTTCTTC	CASSPTSGRAVGYNEQFF	TRBJ2-1	TRBD2	TRBV18	NA
TGTGCCAGCAGTCAGGGACAGGGGATAGATACGCAGTATTTT	CASSQGQGIDTQYF	TRBJ2-3	TRBD1	TRBV27	NA
TGTGCCAGCAGCTTGTGGGGGGCGGCCGGGGAGCTGTTTTTT	CASSLWGAAGELFF	TRBJ2-2	NA	TRBV5-4	NA
TGTGCCAGCAGCTTGACGTCGGGTCAGCCCCAGCATTTT	CASSLTSGQPQHF	TRBJ1-5	NA	TRBV7-6	NA